These T cell receptor beta chains were read from a single sample in a study of regulatory T cells in long-lasting Graves disease. TCRdb analysed the multiplex PCR reads with MiXCR anew, one entry per CDR3 protein. The repertoire holds approximately 540,000 distinct CDR3 sequences, with around 12% as singletons. The same sample was also studied in work on T cells in Graves' hyperthyroidism and ophthalmopathy.

The material was peripheral blood mononuclear cells (PBMCs), obtained at new diagnosis, from a patient treated with antithyroid drugs. The receptors here all came from a woman younger than 45 with Graves disease. CDR3s include the opening cysteine and the closing phenylalanine or tryptophan. The D gene is left open where the match is weak. A clone size is listed for some rows: how often the clone was seen (once, few, many), or a class if it is expanded.

cdr3_aa,cdr3_nt,d_call,j_call,v_call,clone_size
CASSQEGLRNTEAFF,TGTGCCAGCAGCCAAGAGGGTCTGAGGAACACTGAAGCTTTCTTT,NA,TRBJ1-1,TRBV3-1,many
CSALTDPNTEAFF,TGCAGCGCGCTGACTGACCCGAACACTGAAGCTTTCTTT,NA,TRBJ1-1,TRBV29-1,many
CASSFPTSGQETQYF,TGTGCCAGCAGCTTCCCGACTAGCGGACAAGAGACCCAGTACTTC,TRBD2,TRBJ2-5,TRBV13,many
CAWRAQLSEGYTF,TGTGCCTGGAGAGCACAGCTCAGTGAAGGCTACACCTTC,NA,TRBJ1-2,TRBV30,few
CASSEANQPQHF,TGTGCCAGCAGTGAGGCAAATCAGCCCCAGCATTTT,NA,TRBJ1-5,TRBV2,many
CASSIVPGQGIHEQYF,TGTGCCAGTAGTATAGTTCCGGGACAGGGTATCCACGAGCAGTACTTC,TRBD1,TRBJ2-7,TRBV19,few
CASSVYTGGADTQYF,TGTGCCAGCAGTGTATATACAGGAGGGGCAGATACGCAGTATTTT,NA,TRBJ2-3,TRBV2,many
CSARRTGPYYGYTF,TGCAGTGCAAGACGGACAGGGCCCTACTATGGCTACACCTTC,TRBD1,TRBJ1-2,TRBV20-1,many
CASSQTRLAGGGETQYF,TGTGCCAGCAGCCAAACAAGACTAGCGGGAGGAGGTGAGACCCAGTACTTC,TRBD2,TRBJ2-5,TRBV4-2,many
CASGTSPIERGDQETQYF,TGTGCCAGCGGAACATCACCGATTGAGCGGGGGGACCAAGAGACCCAGTACTTC,TRBD2,TRBJ2-5,TRBV28,NA
CSAFVERTYNEQFF,TGCAGTGCCTTTGTAGAGCGGACCTACAATGAGCAGTTCTTC,NA,TRBJ2-1,TRBV20-1,NA
CASRGRDRGNYGYTF,TGTGCCAGCAGGGGTAGGGACAGGGGAAACTATGGCTACACCTTC,TRBD1,TRBJ1-2,TRBV2,NA
CASSSRTSGRVYTQYF,TGTGCCAGCAGCTCAAGGACTAGCGGGAGGGTATATACGCAGTATTTT,TRBD2,TRBJ2-3,TRBV11-3,many
CASTDRGQTGELFF,TGTGCCAGCACCGACAGGGGGCAAACCGGGGAGCTGTTTTTT,TRBD1,TRBJ2-2,TRBV6-1,NA
CASSPGPLAFQETQYF,TGTGCCAGCAGCCCCGGGCCCCTAGCATTCCAAGAGACCCAGTACTTC,NA,TRBJ2-5,TRBV7-2,few
CASSVDGRVYSPLHF,TGTGCCAGCAGCGTAGACGGCAGGGTATATTCACCCCTCCACTTT,NA,TRBJ1-6,TRBV9,NA
CASSWASETGAGFEQFF,TGTGCCAGCAGTTGGGCTAGCGAGACAGGAGCAGGCTTTGAGCAGTTCTTC,NA,TRBJ2-1,TRBV28,many
CSVAGWGIGTGELFF,TGCAGCGTTGCCGGGTGGGGGATAGGAACCGGGGAGCTGTTTTTT,NA,TRBJ2-2,TRBV29-1,few
CASSQTARGEQYF,TGTGCCAGCAGCCAAACGGCTCGGGGCGAGCAGTACTTC,NA,TRBJ2-7,TRBV11-3,once
CASSEPPSETDTQYF,TGTGCCAGCAGTGAACCACCTAGCGAGACAGATACGCAGTATTTT,NA,TRBJ2-3,TRBV2,many
CSVDGGYTF,TGCAGCGTTGATGGTGGCTACACCTTC,NA,TRBJ1-2,TRBV29-1,many
CASSPTRETEAFF,TGTGCCAGCTCACCGACACGGGAGACTGAAGCTTTCTTT,NA,TRBJ1-1,TRBV18,many
CASSYEEAGDEQFF,TGTGCCAGCAGTTACGAGGAGGCGGGGGATGAGCAGTTCTTC,TRBD2,TRBJ2-1,TRBV6-5,NA
CASILRGTATDTQYF,TGTGCCAGCATTTTGCGAGGTACGGCCACAGATACGCAGTATTTT,NA,TRBJ2-3,TRBV12-3/TRBV12-4,many
CASSRTSQETQYF,TGTGCCAGCAGCAGAACCTCTCAAGAGACCCAGTACTTC,NA,TRBJ2-5,TRBV6-1,few
CSVEVSSASQQYF,TGCAGCGTTGAAGTCTCCTCGGCGTCACAGCAGTACTTC,NA,TRBJ2-7,TRBV29-1,many
CATSHEGLQPQHF,TGTGCCACTTCCCATGAGGGTTTGCAGCCCCAGCATTTT,NA,TRBJ1-5,TRBV6-1,few
CASSPVGPYNEQFF,TGTGCCAGCAGTCCTGTTGGGCCCTACAATGAGCAGTTCTTC,NA,TRBJ2-1,TRBV6-1,many
CASRKSDRGRHGYTF,TGTGCCAGCAGGAAATCGGACAGGGGACGTCATGGCTACACCTTC,TRBD1,TRBJ1-2,TRBV3-1,many
CASSHDRSSEAFF,TGCGCCAGCAGCCACGACAGAAGTTCAGAAGCTTTCTTT,NA,TRBJ1-1,TRBV4-3,NA
CASSPLTGHNNSPLHF,TGTGCCAGCAGCCCATTGACAGGGCACAATAATTCACCCCTCCACTTT,TRBD1,TRBJ1-6,TRBV7-2,many
CASSLTVNTEAFF,TGTGCCAGCAGCTTGACAGTCAACACTGAAGCTTTCTTT,NA,TRBJ1-1,TRBV28,many
CASSETGAFYEQYF,TGTGCCAGTAGTGAGACAGGGGCCTTCTACGAGCAGTACTTC,TRBD1,TRBJ2-7,TRBV19,NA
CASSQDGSGRAGEQFF,TGTGCCAGCAGCCAAGATGGGAGCGGGAGGGCCGGGGAGCAGTTCTTC,TRBD2,TRBJ2-1,TRBV3-1,many
CASSSLRDSHPSMAFF,TGTGCCAGCAGCTCCTTGCGGGACAGCCACCCATCTATGGCTTTCTTT,TRBD1,TRBJ1-1,TRBV7-9,many
CASSPDRIPNYGYTF,TGTGCCAGCAGTCCCGACAGGATCCCTAACTATGGCTACACCTTC,NA,TRBJ1-2,TRBV12-3/TRBV12-4,many
CASSPGVGLATDTQYF,TGTGCCAGCAGCCCGGGGGTAGGACTAGCGACAGATACGCAGTATTTT,TRBD2,TRBJ2-3,TRBV7-9,few
CASSLFLAVSSYNEQFF,TGTGCCAGCAGCTTATTCCTAGCGGTAAGCTCCTACAATGAGCAGTTCTTC,TRBD2,TRBJ2-1,TRBV11-2,many
CASSPGLIGEQYF,TGTGCCAGCAGCCCTGGACTAATCGGCGAGCAGTACTTC,NA,TRBJ2-7,TRBV6-2/TRBV6-3,few
CASSLGLAGGFYTDTQYF,TGTGCCAGCAGCTTGGGACTAGCGGGAGGCTTTTACACAGATACGCAGTATTTT,TRBD2,TRBJ2-3,TRBV5-5,few
CASSESGTSGEYEQYF,TGTGCCAGCAGCGAGTCCGGGACTAGCGGTGAATACGAGCAGTACTTC,TRBD2,TRBJ2-7,TRBV9,many
CASSYLGGGYTDTQYF,TGTGCCAGCAGTTACCTAGGGGGGGGATACACAGATACGCAGTATTTT,NA,TRBJ2-3,TRBV27,many
CASSSKGGVLYEQYF,TGTGCCAGCTCCTCAAAGGGAGGGGTACTCTACGAGCAGTACTTC,TRBD2,TRBJ2-7,TRBV28,many
CASSLTGTHIQYF,TGTGCCAGCAGTCTCACAGGGACCCACATTCAGTACTTC,NA,TRBJ2-4,TRBV12-3/TRBV12-4,many
CASSRTGGHYEQYF,TGTGCCAGTAGTAGGACAGGGGGTCACTACGAGCAGTACTTC,TRBD1,TRBJ2-7,TRBV19,few
CASSLEFSSYNEQFF,TGCGCCAGCAGCTTGGAGTTTAGCTCCTACAATGAGCAGTTCTTC,NA,TRBJ2-1,TRBV5-1,many
CASSEATGIVGSPLHF,TGTGCCAGCAGTGAAGCCACCGGGATAGTGGGTTCACCCCTCCACTTT,NA,TRBJ1-6,TRBV6-1,NA
CASSSTLAGSYNEQFF,TGTGCCAGCAGTTCGACCCTAGCGGGGAGCTACAATGAGCAGTTCTTC,TRBD2,TRBJ2-1,TRBV27,NA
CASSLGGTGVSYEQYF,TGTGCCAGCAGCTTAGGTGGGACAGGGGTAAGCTACGAGCAGTACTTC,TRBD1,TRBJ2-7,TRBV11-2,few
CASSRSSGRNYEQYF,TGTGCCAGTAGTAGGTCTAGCGGGAGAAACTACGAGCAGTACTTC,TRBD2,TRBJ2-7,TRBV19,NA